This record concerns one TCR beta chain sequence. This sample was taken from a study of blood T cell repertoires in COVID-19. The assay was immunoSEQ multiplex PCR, and TCRdb's table has in-frame clones only and misses some. The sample includes about 500,000 clones, about 88% seen only once; the top ten take 0.7% to 1%. In Seattle, patients joined the study during active infection and were tracked longitudinally. The origin of this receptor is a man aged 18 to 30 with COVID-19, enrolled during active disease. The sequencing sample was made of peripheral blood.

In DNA, the CDR3 is TGTGCCAGCAGGGGGGCGGGAGGTCGCTACGAGCAGTACTTC. It encodes CASRGAGGRYEQYF. This chain links TRBV2 with TRBJ2-7; 8 nucleotides align to TRBD2. The CDR3 consists of 14 residues. V trimming: 6 bases; J trimming: 3 bases; junction bases outside the gene matches: 7. CDR1 and CDR2 from the germline V gene are SNHLY and FYNNEI.